The entry that follows covers one T cell receptor (beta chain) sequence. These data come from a study of blood T cell repertoires in COVID-19. At the level of the study: COVID-19 samples collected from the United States, Italy and Spain covered acute and convalescent phases. In each case, the material was cDNA or gDNA derived from T cells, B-cell-depleted T cells, or PBMCs.

Per the original data handling: The authors estimated nucleated cell counts from reference gene primer amplification. The method was immunoSEQ multiplex PCR; TCRdb's version includes in-frame clones alone and lacks a portion of them. V and J calls and clone size come straight from that table; D and trimming were deduced from the DNA. This sample has more than 100,000 clones, with about 90% found just once. V gave up 7 bases and J gave up 2 bases; unmatched junction bases: 11. The CDR3 length is 17 residues. The V gene's germline CDR1 is MNHEY and CDR2 SMNVEV (reference sequence). The V and J genes are TRBV27 and TRBJ2-3, with 11 bases identical to TRBD2. The TCR comes from a human donor in a cohort sampled during active COVID-19. The specimen sequenced was peripheral blood. The CDR3 coding sequence is TGTGCCAGCACCGCCCCCGGACTAGCGGGTGTCACAGATACGCAGTATTTT. Its protein product is CASTAPGLAGVTDTQYF.